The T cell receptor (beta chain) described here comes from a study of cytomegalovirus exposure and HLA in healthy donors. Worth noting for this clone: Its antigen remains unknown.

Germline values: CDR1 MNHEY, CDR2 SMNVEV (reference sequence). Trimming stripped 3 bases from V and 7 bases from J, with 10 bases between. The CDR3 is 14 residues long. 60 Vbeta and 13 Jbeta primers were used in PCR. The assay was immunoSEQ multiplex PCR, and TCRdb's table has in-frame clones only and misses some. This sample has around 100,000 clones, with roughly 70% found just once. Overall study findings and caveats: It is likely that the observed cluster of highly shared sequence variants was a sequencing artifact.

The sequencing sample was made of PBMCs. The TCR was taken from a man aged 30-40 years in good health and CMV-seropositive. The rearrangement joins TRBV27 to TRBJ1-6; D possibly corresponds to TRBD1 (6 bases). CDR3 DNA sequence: TGTGCCAGCAGTTTCAGGGGTGGGAATTCACCCCTCCACTTT. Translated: CASSFRGGNSPLHF.